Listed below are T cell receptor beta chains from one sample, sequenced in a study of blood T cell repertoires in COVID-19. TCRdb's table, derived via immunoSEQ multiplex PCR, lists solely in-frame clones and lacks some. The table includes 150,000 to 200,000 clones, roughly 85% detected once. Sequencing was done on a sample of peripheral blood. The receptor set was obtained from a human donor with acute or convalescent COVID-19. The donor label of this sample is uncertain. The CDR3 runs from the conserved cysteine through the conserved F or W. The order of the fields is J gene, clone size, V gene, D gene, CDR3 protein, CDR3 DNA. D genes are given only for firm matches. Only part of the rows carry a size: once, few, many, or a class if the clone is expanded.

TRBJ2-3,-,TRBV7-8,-,CASSATGADTQYF,TGTGCCAGCAGCGCCACAGGCGCAGATACGCAGTATTTT
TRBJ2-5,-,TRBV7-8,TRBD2,CASSRELAGGPGETQYF,TGTGCCAGCAGCCGAGAATTAGCGGGGGGGCCGGGTGAGACCCAGTACTTC
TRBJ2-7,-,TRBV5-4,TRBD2,CASSSRLAGPHEQYF,TGTGCCAGCAGCTCTAGACTAGCGGGGCCCCACGAGCAGTACTTC
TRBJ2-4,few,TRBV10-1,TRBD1,CASMGDRGTFWYF,TGCGCCAGCATGGGGGACAGGGGGACCTTCTGGTACTTC
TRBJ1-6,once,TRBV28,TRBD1,CASRPQTGYNSPLHF,TGTGCCAGCAGACCTCAGACAGGGTATAATTCACCCCTCCACTTT
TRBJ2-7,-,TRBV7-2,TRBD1,CASSLGGQSTYEQYF,TGTGCCAGCAGCTTAGGGGGACAGTCGACCTACGAGCAGTACTTC
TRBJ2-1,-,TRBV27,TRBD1,CASSLSPGTDQLGANEQFF,TGTGCCAGCAGTTTATCCCCGGGGACAGACCAACTAGGCGCCAATGAGCAGTTCTTC
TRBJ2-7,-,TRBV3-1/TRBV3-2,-,CASSQESGSRNYEQYF,TGTGCCAGCAGCCAAGAAAGCGGCAGCCGTAACTACGAGCAGTACTTC
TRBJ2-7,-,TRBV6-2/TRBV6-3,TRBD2,CASSYGLADEQYF,TGTGCCAGCAGTTACGGGCTAGCGGACGAGCAGTACTTC
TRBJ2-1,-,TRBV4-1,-,CASSQVPAYNEQFF,TGCGCCAGCAGCCAAGTTCCTGCCTACAATGAGCAGTTCTTC
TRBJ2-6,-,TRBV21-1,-,CASSKLQDTSGANVLTF,TGTGCCAGCAGCAAGTTGCAGGATACCTCTGGGGCCAACGTCCTGACTTTC
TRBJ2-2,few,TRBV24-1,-,CATSDGAAGELFF,TGTGCCACCAGTGATGGAGCCGCCGGGGAGCTGTTTTTT
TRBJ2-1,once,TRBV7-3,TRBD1,CASSGGGTGTWNEQFF,TGTGCCAGCAGTGGTGGGGGGACAGGGACTTGGAATGAGCAGTTCTTC
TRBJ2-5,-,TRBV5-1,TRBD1,CASSFDRGDEYF,TGCGCCAGCAGCTTCGACAGGGGGGATGAGTACTTC
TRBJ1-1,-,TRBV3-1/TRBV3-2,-,CASSAPGIPNTEAFF,TGTGCCAGCAGCGCTCCAGGGATCCCCAACACTGAAGCTTTCTTT
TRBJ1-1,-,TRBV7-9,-,CASSPQGTRTEAFF,TGTGCCAGCAGCCCCCAGGGTACTCGGACTGAAGCTTTCTTT
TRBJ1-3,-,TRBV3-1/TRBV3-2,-,CASSPGLLLSGNTIYF,TGTGCCAGCAGCCCTGGACTGCTCCTCTCTGGAAACACCATATATTTT
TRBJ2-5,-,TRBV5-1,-,CASSAVPQETQYF,TGCGCCAGCAGCGCGGTCCCCCAAGAGACCCAGTACTTC
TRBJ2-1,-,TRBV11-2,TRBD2,CASSPSGGYEQFF,TGTGCCAGCAGCCCGAGCGGGGGGTACGAGCAGTTCTTC
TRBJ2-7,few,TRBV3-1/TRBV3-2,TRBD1,CASSRQRGTGGSYEQYF,TGTGCCAGCAGCCGACAAAGAGGGACAGGGGGCAGCTACGAGCAGTACTTC
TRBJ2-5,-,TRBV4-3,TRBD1,CASSPYGTGVGETQYF,TGCGCCAGCAGCCCATATGGGACAGGGGTGGGTGAGACCCAGTACTTC
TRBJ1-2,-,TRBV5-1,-,CASSFGDPRLPGLIYGYTF,TGCGCCAGCAGCTTCGGTGACCCAAGACTCCCGGGTCTTATCTATGGCTACACCTTC